This TCR beta chain originates from a study of T cells after yellow fever vaccination. Study details: SMART-Seq v4 Ultra Low Input handled preparation of low-cell-number fractions.

This clonotype was seen a few times. Its specificity is not known. Trimming left V 3 bases short and J 1 base short, with 8 bases between. CDR1 and CDR2 from the germline V gene are MNHNS and SASEGT. This CDR3 is 14 amino acids long. Study results and limitations: After the booster, around 95% of CD4 and around nine tenths of CD8 primary-response clones were re-detected.

A 5'RACE template-switching step, the method used to make TCR cDNA, added a universal primer site and UMIs. TCRdb redid the calling of the 5' RACE reads with MiXCR, one entry per CDR3 protein. The data hold about 160,000 distinct CDR3 sequences, with approximately 10% observed a single time. The gene calls are TRBV6-1 and TRBJ2-3; D might be TRBD1 or TRBD2, each matching 5 bases. Sample: CD8+ T cells sorted from PBMCs, taken 45 days after the yellow fever booster vaccination. This clonotype was sampled from a young man who received the YFV17D yellow fever vaccine. The CDR3 loop is CASSEGVGTDTQYF. Written as DNA, the CDR3 is TGTGCCAGCAGTGAGGGGGTAGGCACAGATACGCAGTATTTT.